This paragraph covers one T cell receptor (beta chain) sequence. Its antigen is currently not known. No much larger clone is present one base from it, and per-base qualities are unavailable. The sample originates from a study of blood T cell repertoires in COVID-19 (dated by TCRdb to 2018 to 2021). Background on the whole study: Samples covering the acute and convalescent phases of COVID-19 were provided by collaborators in the United States, Italy and Spain. The material from the prospective study consisted of cDNA or gDNA derived from T cells, B-cell-depleted T cells, or PBMCs. Deeply sampled blood TCRbeta repertoires from subjects exposed to, actively infected with, or recovered from COVID-19 were included in the dataset. A freely available public database, intended as a resource for researchers studying the immune response to SARS-CoV-2, is where the repertoires were released. Nearly every sample came with metadata listing a de-identified subject ID, COVID-19 status, age in years and sex. The samples were drawn from the first 160 participants of the ongoing ImmuneRACE study and from 1,200 or so subjects provided by 6 global collaborators. Where available, HLA class I and class II types were obtained from metadata supplied by the sample provider rather than from assay-based typing.

TCRbeta CDR3 regions were amplified from genomic DNA using the immunoSEQ Assay, a bias-controlled multiplex PCR. The authors' pipeline ran thus. The number of nucleated cells in each sample was estimated from the amplification of reference gene primers within the assay. To quantify the absolute abundance of each unique TCRbeta CDR3 rearrangement, sequence reads were collapsed and filtered. For each sample, productive Simpson clonality was calculated by taking the square root of Simpson's diversity index across productive rearrangements. Sourced from immuneACCESS, this table was stored by TCRdb with only in-frame sequences that have V and J called. A share of the clones is absent; for the studies checked, an unresolved V gene accounts for under half, and the remainder has no known explanation. V and J calls plus clone size are reproduced from that table; the DNA served to infer D and trimming. The table for this sample lists about 150,000 clones; 75% to 80% of them were counted only once. Together, the top ten hold approximately 1.8% of the sample.

Study-level results and caveats: The amount of clinical and demographic metadata varied by source and participant and was provided uncurated.

V is reduced by 8 bases and J by 4 bases, leaving a spacing of 18 bases between them. The germline V gene gives CDR1 as MDHEN and CDR2 as SYDVKM. Counted from cysteine to valine, this CDR3 has 14 amino acids. The only DNA kept is the CDR3, 42 bases in frame from the first base. Whole blood was collected in K2EDTA tubes by collaborating institutions according to the institutions' own protocols. For TCRbeta analysis, collaborators shipped samples as frozen whole blood, isolated PBMCs, or DNA extracted from either of those sample types. This sequence uses TRBV28 and TRBJ2-7, with TRBD1 perhaps the D gene, on 5 matching bases. The clonotype originates from a man older than 75 with acute or convalescent COVID-19. Sequencing used peripheral blood. The DNA sequence reads TGTGCCAGCTCCGGCCCCGTGGGGCTTTACGAGCAGTACGTC. Its protein reads: CASSGPVGLYEQYV.